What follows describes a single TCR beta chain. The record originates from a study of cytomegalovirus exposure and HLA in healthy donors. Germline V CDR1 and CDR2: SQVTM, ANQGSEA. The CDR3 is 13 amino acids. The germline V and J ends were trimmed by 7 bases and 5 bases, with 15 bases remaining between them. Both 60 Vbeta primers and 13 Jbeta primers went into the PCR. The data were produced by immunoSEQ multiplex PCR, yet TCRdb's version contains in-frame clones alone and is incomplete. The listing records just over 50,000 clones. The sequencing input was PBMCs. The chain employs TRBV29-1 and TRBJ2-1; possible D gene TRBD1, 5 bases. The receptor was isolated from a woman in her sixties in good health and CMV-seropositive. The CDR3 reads CSAQGGNDNEQFF. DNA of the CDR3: TGCAGCGCCCAGGGCGGTAACGACAATGAGCAGTTCTTC.